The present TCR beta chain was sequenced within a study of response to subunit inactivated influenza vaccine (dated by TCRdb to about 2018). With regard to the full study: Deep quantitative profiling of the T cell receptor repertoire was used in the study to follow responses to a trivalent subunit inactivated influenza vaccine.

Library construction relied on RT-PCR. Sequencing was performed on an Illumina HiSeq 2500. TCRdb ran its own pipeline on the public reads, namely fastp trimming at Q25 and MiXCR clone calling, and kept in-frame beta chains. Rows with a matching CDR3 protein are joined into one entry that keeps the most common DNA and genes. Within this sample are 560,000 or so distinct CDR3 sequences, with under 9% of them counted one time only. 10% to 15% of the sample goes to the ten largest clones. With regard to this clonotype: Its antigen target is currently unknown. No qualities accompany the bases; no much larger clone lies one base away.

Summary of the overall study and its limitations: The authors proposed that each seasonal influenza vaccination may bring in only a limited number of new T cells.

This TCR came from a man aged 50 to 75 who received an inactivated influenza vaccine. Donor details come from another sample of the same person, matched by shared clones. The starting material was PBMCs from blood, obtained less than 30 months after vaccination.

The DNA sequence is as follows: TGTGCCAGCTCACCAGAAGTTAACTATGGCTACACCTTC. Translated, this is CASSPEVNYGYTF. Recombination linked TRBV18 to TRBJ1-2; the D gene is not confidently resolved. Deletion took 2 bases off V and 1 base off J, with a span of 5 bases between the germline ends. From a lookup of the germline V gene, CDR1 and CDR2 are KGHSH and LQKENI. The CDR3, from cysteine to phenylalanine, totals 13 residues. CDR3 DNA is the only sequence kept; it has 39 bases, read in frame from the first base.